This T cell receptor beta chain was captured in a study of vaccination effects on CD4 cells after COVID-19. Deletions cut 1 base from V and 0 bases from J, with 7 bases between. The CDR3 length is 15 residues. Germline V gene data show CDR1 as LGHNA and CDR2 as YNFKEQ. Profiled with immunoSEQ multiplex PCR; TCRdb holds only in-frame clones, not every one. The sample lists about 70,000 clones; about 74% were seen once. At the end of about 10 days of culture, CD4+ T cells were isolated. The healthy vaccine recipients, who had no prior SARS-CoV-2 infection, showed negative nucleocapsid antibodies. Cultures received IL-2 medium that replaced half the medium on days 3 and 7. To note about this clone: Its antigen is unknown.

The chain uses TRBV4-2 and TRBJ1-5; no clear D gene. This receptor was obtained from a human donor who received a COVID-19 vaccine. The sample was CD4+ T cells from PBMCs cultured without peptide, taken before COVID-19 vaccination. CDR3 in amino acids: CASSQALFSNQPQHF. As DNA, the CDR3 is TGTGCCAGCAGCCAAGCTCTCTTTAGCAATCAGCCCCAGCATTTT.